Listed below are T cell receptor beta chains from one sample, sequenced in a study of blood T cells in healthy people across ages. TCRdb independently ran MiXCR on the 5' RACE reads; one entry per CDR3 protein. The sample has some 850,000 distinct CDR3 sequences, under 30% seen once; the top ten hold 3%. Another study also made use of these data, one on T cells of mothers and their children.

Source material: blood. These receptors were obtained from a boy younger than 18 in good health. Each CDR3 is given without its conserved first and last residue. Fields, in order: D gene, J gene, V gene, CDR3 protein. The D gene is left open where the match is weak.

d_gene: -
j_gene: TRBJ2-5
v_gene: TRBV7-3
CDR3aa: ASSFGFLDQETQY

d_gene: TRBD2
j_gene: TRBJ2-3
v_gene: TRBV5-1
CDR3aa: ASSSPVAGGGGDTQY

d_gene: TRBD2
j_gene: TRBJ2-3
v_gene: TRBV20-1
CDR3aa: SAKLAGETDTQY

d_gene: -
j_gene: TRBJ2-7
v_gene: TRBV28
CDR3aa: ASARRSPWGDEQY

d_gene: -
j_gene: TRBJ2-3
v_gene: TRBV29-1
CDR3aa: SVEDLGKHTDTQY

d_gene: -
j_gene: -
v_gene: TRBV20-1
CDR3aa: SARRQEGYEQY

d_gene: -
j_gene: TRBJ2-1
v_gene: TRBV3-1
CDR3aa: ASSQVGAGDEF

d_gene: TRBD2
j_gene: TRBJ2-1
v_gene: TRBV24-1
CDR3aa: ATSDWAGGVNEQF

d_gene: -
j_gene: TRBJ1-5
v_gene: TRBV16
CDR3aa: ASSQSPGGNSNQPQH

d_gene: TRBD1
j_gene: TRBJ2-3
v_gene: TRBV7-6
CDR3aa: ASSLVSGQTSDTQY

d_gene: -
j_gene: TRBJ2-5
v_gene: TRBV25-1
CDR3aa: ASSAPRTKETQY

d_gene: TRBD1
j_gene: TRBJ1-4
v_gene: TRBV2
CDR3aa: ADRGGDSEKLF

d_gene: TRBD2
j_gene: -
v_gene: TRBV11-1
CDR3aa: ASSSLGTSVYNEQF

d_gene: -
j_gene: TRBJ2-4
v_gene: TRBV3-1
CDR3aa: ASSQEWGASSTNVIQY

d_gene: -
j_gene: TRBJ1-2
v_gene: TRBV6-6
CDR3aa: ASSSDPGRWEVWNGYT

d_gene: TRBD1
j_gene: TRBJ2-7
v_gene: TRBV7-6
CDR3aa: ASSPWTGYRNEQY

d_gene: TRBD1
j_gene: TRBJ1-2
v_gene: TRBV6-5
CDR3aa: ASSYAGTGGSGYT